This TCR beta chain was observed in a study of blood T cell repertoires in COVID-19. Overall study: COVID-19 samples, acute and convalescent, were from the United States, Italy and Spain.

Authors' data handling: Amplification of reference gene primers provided the estimated nucleated cell counts. Assay: immunoSEQ multiplex PCR; the TCRdb copy retains only in-frame clones and omits some. Clone size and V and J calls were adopted from that table, with D and trimming inferred from the DNA. Among 250,000 to 350,000 clones listed, nearly 90% were seen once. CDR3 length equals 16 residues. CDR1 SGHTA and CDR2 FQGNSA come from the germline V gene. Trimming pared 5 bases from V and 2 bases from J, leaving 19 bases between. The study assigned cohorts using participant-reported clinical history. Before being deemed recovered, Cohort 3 donors had two negative PCRs, clearance, or symptom resolution.

The rearrangement uses TRBV7-2 and TRBJ2-7; maybe TRBD2 (5 bases). This receptor was obtained from a woman in her twenties or thirties who had recovered from COVID-19. Sequenced: PBMCs or T cells enriched from blood (not recorded which). Here the CDR3 DNA reads TGTGCCAGCAGCCCCCTTAGAGGGATCAACCCCTACGAGCAGTACTTC. This translates into CASSPLRGINPYEQYF.